The TCR beta chain under discussion was sequenced for a study of T-cell memory formation after mild COVID-19. At the level of the study: Among the donors, TCR clusters were largely specific to each donor. Study-wide results and caveats: Clones that contracted from day 15 to 85 had balanced CD4/CD8; later expanders were CD4+ biased.

TCRdb redid the calling of the 5' RACE reads with MiXCR, one entry per CDR3 protein. This table holds just over 400,000 distinct CDR3 sequences, 20% to 30% found once. This CDR3 is built from 14 residues. J lost 6 bases, V lost 6 bases, and 4 bases had no gene match. From germline, CDR1 is ENHRY and CDR2 SYGVKD. Comment on this clonotype: Its specificity is not known.

The receptor comes from an adult woman who had mild COVID-19 (a few samples of this study predate the infection). Cell type and time point are not known. The J gene is TRBJ2-1, the V gene TRBV10-3, with TRBD1 matching over 11 bases. The specimen was PBMCs or a T cell subset sorted from them (not recorded which). CDR3 coding DNA: TGTGCCATCAGCGGACAGGGGGCCATCAATGAGCAGTTCTTC. Amino acid sequence: CAISGQGAINEQFF.